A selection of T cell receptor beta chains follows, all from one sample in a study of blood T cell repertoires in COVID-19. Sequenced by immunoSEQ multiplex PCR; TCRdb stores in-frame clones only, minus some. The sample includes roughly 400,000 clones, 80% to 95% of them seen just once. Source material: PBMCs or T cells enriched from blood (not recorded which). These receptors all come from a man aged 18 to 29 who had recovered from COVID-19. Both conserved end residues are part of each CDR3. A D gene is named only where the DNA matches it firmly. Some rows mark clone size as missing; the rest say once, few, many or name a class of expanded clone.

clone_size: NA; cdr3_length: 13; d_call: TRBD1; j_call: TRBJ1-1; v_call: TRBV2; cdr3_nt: TGTGCCAGCAGTGAAGACAGGGGGATTGAAGCTTTCTTT; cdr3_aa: CASSEDRGIEAFF
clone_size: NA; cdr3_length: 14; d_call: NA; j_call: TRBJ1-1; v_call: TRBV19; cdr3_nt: TGTGCCAGTAGTGACCCCGGGGGGAACACTGAAGCTTTCTTT; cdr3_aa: CASSDPGGNTEAFF
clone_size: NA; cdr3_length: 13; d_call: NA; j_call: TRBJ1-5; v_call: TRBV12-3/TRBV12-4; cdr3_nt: TGTGCCAGCAGTCGGACAGAAGATCAGCCCCAGCATTTT; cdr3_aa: CASSRTEDQPQHF
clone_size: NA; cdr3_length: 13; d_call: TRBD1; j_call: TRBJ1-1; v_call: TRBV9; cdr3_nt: TGTGCCAGCACCAAATTCGGACAGGGTGAAGCTTTCTTT; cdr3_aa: CASTKFGQGEAFF
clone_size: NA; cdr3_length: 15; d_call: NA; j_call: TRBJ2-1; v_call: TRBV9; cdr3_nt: TGTGCCAGCAGCGTAACCGGGTCCTTCTACAATGAGCAGTTCTTC; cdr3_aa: CASSVTGSFYNEQFF
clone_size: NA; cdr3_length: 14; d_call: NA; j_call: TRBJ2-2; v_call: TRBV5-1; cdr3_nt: TGCGCCAGCAGCTCGGCGGTAACTACCGGGGAGCTGTTTTTT; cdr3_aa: CASSSAVTTGELFF
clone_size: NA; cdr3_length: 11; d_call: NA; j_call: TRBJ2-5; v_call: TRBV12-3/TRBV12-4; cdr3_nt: TGTGCCAGCAGTCCAGCGGAGACCCAGTACTTC; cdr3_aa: CASSPAETQYF
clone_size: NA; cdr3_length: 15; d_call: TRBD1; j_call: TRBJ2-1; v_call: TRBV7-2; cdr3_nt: TGTGCCAGCAGTTTTGACAGGGGGTTTTACAATGAGCAGTTCTTC; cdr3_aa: CASSFDRGFYNEQFF
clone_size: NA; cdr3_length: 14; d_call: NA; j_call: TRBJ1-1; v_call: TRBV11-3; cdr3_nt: TGTGCCAGCAGCTTAGAGAGGGTGAACACTGAAGCTTTCTTT; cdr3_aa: CASSLERVNTEAFF
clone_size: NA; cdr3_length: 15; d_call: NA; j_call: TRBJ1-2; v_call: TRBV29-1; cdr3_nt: TGCAGCGTTGAAGATCAAGAGTCGGGGAACTATGGCTACACCTTC; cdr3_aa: CSVEDQESGNYGYTF
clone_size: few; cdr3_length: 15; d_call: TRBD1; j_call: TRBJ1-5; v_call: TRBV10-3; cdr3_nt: TGTGCCATCACGACAGGGCGGGCGGACAATCAGCCCCAGCATTTT; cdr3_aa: CAITTGRADNQPQHF
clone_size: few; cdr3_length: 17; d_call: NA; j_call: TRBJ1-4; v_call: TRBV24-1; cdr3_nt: TGTGCCACCAGTGATTTAACGAAGAGCGGGGTTACTGAAAAACTGTTTTTT; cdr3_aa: CATSDLTKSGVTEKLFF
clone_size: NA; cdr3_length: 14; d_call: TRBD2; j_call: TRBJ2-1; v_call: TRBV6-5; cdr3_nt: TGTGCCAGCGGGGGGACTAGGGGACTGAATGAGCAGTTCTTC; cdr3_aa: CASGGTRGLNEQFF
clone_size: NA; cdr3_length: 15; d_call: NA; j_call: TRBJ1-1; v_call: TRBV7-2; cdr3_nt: TGTGCCAGCAGGGGAAGCGGTCCGGCGAACACTGAAGCTTTCTTT; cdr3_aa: CASRGSGPANTEAFF
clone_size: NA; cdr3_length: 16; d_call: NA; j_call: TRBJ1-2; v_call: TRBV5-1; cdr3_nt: TGCGCCAGCAGCTTGGACAGGCACCTAGCTAACTATGGCTACACCTTC; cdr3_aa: CASSLDRHLANYGYTF
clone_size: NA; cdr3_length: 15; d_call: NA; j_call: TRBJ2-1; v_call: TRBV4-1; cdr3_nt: TGCGCCAGCAGCCCTACTCAATCCTCCTACAATGAGCAGTTCTTC; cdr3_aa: CASSPTQSSYNEQFF
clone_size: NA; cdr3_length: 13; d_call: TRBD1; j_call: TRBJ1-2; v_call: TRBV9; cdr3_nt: TGTGCCAGCAGGTCGTGGAGGGGGCAAGGCTACACCTTC; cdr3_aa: CASRSWRGQGYTF
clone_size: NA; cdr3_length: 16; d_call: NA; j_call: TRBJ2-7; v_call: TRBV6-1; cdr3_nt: TGTGCCAGCAGTGACCCAGGGGTCAAACTCTCCTACGAGCAGTACTTC; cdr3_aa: CASSDPGVKLSYEQYF
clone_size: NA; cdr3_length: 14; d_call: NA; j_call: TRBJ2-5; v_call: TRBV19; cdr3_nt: TGTGCCAGTAGTATAGACCTCTCCCGGGAGACCCAGTACTTC; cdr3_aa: CASSIDLSRETQYF
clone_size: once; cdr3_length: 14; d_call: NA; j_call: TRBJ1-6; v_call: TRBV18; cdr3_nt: TGTGCCAGCTCACCGAAGGGGGTGAATTCACCCCTCCACTTT; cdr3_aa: CASSPKGVNSPLHF
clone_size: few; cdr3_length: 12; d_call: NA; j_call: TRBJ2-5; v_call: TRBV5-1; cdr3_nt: TGCGCCAGCAGCTTTCCACAAGAGACCCAGTACTTC; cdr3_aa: CASSFPQETQYF
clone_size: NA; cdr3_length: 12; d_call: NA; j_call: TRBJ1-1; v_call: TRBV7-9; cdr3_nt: TGTGCCAGCAGCTCGGGGCGGGGTGAAGCTTTCTTT; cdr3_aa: CASSSGRGEAFF
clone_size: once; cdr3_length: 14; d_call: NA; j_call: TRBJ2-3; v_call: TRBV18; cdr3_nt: TGTGCCAGCTCACCAAGGCGGGTCACAGATACGCAGTATTTT; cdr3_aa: CASSPRRVTDTQYF
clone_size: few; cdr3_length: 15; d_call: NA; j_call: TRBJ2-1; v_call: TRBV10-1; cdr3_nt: TGCGCCAGCAGTGATGGCGGTAGCTCCTACAATGAGCAGTTCTTC; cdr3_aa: CASSDGGSSYNEQFF
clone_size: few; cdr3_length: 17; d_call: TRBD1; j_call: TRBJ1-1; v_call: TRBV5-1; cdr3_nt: TGCGCCAGCAGCTTGGGACAGGGGGCTTTTAAGAACACTGAAGCTTTCTTT; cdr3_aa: CASSLGQGAFKNTEAFF
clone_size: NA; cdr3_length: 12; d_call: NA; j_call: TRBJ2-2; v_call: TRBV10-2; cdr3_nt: TGCGCCAGCAGTGAGAGCAACGGGGAGCTGTTTTTT; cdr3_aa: CASSESNGELFF
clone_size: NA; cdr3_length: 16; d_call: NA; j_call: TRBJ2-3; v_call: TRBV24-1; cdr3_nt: TGTGCCACCAGTGATTTGTTCAGTTCAGGGACAGATACGCAGTATTTT; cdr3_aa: CATSDLFSSGTDTQYF
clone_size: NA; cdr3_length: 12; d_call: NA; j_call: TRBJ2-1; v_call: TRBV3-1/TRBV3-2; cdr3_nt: TGTGCCAGCAGCCGACTAGTGGGTGAGCAGTTCTTC; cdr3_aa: CASSRLVGEQFF
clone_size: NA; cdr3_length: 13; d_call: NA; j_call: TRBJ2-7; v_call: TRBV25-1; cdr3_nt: TGTGCCAGCAGTGAATACACAGGGCGGGAGCAGTACTTC; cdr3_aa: CASSEYTGREQYF
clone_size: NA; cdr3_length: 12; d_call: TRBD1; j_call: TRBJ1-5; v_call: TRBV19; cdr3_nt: TGTGCCAGCAGGGGGAGCAATCAGCCCCAGCATTTT; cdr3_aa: CASRGSNQPQHF
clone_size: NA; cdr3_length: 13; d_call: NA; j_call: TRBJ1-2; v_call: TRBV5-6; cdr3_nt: TGTGCCAGCAGCTTGGACCCGGGATATGGCTACACCTTC; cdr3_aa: CASSLDPGYGYTF
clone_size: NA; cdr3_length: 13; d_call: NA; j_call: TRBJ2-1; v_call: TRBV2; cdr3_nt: TGTGCCAGCAATAATCAGGGGTACAATGAGCAGTTCTTC; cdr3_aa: CASNNQGYNEQFF
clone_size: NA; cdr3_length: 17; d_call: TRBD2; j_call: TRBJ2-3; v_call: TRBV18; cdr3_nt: TGTGCCAGCTCACCACTTAATAGCGGGGGCGGCACAGATACGCAGTATTTT; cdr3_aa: CASSPLNSGGGTDTQYF
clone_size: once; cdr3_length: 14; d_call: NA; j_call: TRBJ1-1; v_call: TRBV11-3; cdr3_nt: TGTGCCAGCAGTTACGACAGGTTAAACACTGAAGCTTTCTTT; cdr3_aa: CASSYDRLNTEAFF
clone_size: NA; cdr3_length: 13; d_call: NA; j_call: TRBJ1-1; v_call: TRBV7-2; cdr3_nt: TGTGCCAGCAGCTTTCACTCTGGCACTGAAGCTTTCTTT; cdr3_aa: CASSFHSGTEAFF
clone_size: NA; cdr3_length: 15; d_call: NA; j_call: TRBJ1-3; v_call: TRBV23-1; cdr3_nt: TGCGCCAGCAGTCAATACGGGGGACCTGGAAACACCATATATTTT; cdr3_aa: CASSQYGGPGNTIYF
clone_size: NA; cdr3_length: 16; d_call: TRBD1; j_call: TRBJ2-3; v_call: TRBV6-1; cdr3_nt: TGTGCCAGCAGTGTGACAGGGGAAGGTAGGACAGATACGCAGTATTTT; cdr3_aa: CASSVTGEGRTDTQYF
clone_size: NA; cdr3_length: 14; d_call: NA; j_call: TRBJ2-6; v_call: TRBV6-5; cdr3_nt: TGTGCCAGCAGTTACCTCAGGGGAGCCAACGTCCTGACTTTC; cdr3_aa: CASSYLRGANVLTF
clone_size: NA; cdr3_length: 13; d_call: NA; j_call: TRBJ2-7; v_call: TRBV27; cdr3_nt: TGTGCCAGCAGTTCAAGAGCGGGCTACGAGCAGTACTTC; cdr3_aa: CASSSRAGYEQYF
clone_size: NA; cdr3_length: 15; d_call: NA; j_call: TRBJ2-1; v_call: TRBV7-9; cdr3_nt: TGTGCCAGCAGTACTGGCAGGGCCTCCTACAATGAGCAGTTCTTC; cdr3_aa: CASSTGRASYNEQFF